This T cell receptor (beta chain) was obtained from a study of cytomegalovirus exposure and HLA in healthy donors. Overall study results and limits: Later analysis identified around 15,000 TCR beta sequences associated with HLA alleles, using a false discovery rate threshold of 0.05. A later analysis reportedly found fewer N-insertions in an Asian-associated ancestry cluster than the roughly 670-donor mean. DRB1 showed the most TCR associations and HLA-C the fewest in a later analysis, as rates varied by HLA locus.

With 0 bases removed from V and 0 bases from J, the gap between germline ends came to 10 bases. The CDR3 is 16 residues long. CDR1 is SGDLS, CDR2 YYNGEE, per germline. Regarding this clone: Its antigen is unidentified.

60 Vbeta and 13 Jbeta primers were used in PCR. The data were produced by immunoSEQ multiplex PCR, yet TCRdb's version contains in-frame clones alone and is incomplete. The data show 100,000 to 150,000 clones, about 70% seen once. This clonotype was sampled from a male donor in good health and CMV-seronegative. J is TRBJ2-1 and V is TRBV9, with D possibly being TRBD2 (5 bases). The sequenced sample consisted of PBMCs. The CDR3 DNA sequence: TGTGCCAGCAGCGTAGGCGGGCGACCCTCCTACAATGAGCAGTTCTTC. Translating gives CASSVGGRPSYNEQFF.